This T cell receptor (beta chain) was captured in a study of T cells in women clearing cervical HPV infection. Overall study context: Cases were women with histologically confirmed HPV16-related CIN3 or worse, including a couple of invasive cancers. Controls were women whose single incident HPV16 infection cleared within 12 months without precancer or cancer. Case blood was drawn a median about 150 days after lesion detection.

The data were produced by immunoSEQ multiplex PCR, yet TCRdb's version contains in-frame clones alone and is incomplete. The sample yields 20,000 or so clones, of which the top ten take up 5% to 7%. The V gene's germline CDR1 is MGHRA and CDR2 YSYEKL. The V and J ends lost 0 bases and 6 bases respectively, with 12 bases between them. There are 14 residues in the CDR3. All participants had a single incident cervical HPV16 infection, and prevalent HPV16 infections were excluded. Concerning this clone: Read data end 3 residues before the CDR3 end; the end is taken from the germline J gene.

The rearrangement joins TRBV4-1 to TRBJ2-7; possible D gene TRBD2, 6 bases. The TCR originated in a woman aged 18 to 75 with a cervical HPV16 infection that either progressed to CIN3+ or cleared (not recorded which). Sequencing was performed on blood buffy coat. The CDR3 loop reads CASSQDHGRGEQYF. The CDR3 DNA, read in part, is TGCGCCAGCAGCCAAGACCACGGGCGGGGCGAG.